The sample holds one count of the clone carrying this T cell receptor (beta chain). The data belong to a study of CD8+ T cells in alopecia areata. At the level of the study: Patients took tofacitinib for 6 to 18 months, followed by 6 drug-free months.

V was cut by 7 bases and J by 0 bases, with 7 bases left in between. Germline V CDR1 and CDR2: DFQATT, SNEGSKA (reference sequence). This CDR3 is built from 11 residues. Patients with alopecia areata provided lesional scalp punch biopsies as well as peripheral blood. Isolated RNA was reverse transcribed into cDNA used as the sequencing template. Assay used: immunoSEQ multiplex PCR; TCRdb lists only in-frame clones, some missing. Here the sample spans 10,000 to 15,000 clones, approximately 57% being singletons. What was sequenced was skin. The chain combines TRBV20-1 with TRBJ2-7, with D uncertain. The TCR originated in a human donor with alopecia areata. The CDR3 DNA follows: TGCAGTGTGGGTGACTCCTACGAGCAGTACTTC. It is translated as CSVGDSYEQYF.